This T cell receptor (beta chain) was sequenced in a study of vaccination and CD4 T cells after COVID-19. Study findings and constraints: The appearance of a median approximately 90% of reactive clones in convalescent patients occurred only post-vaccination.

Comments on this clonotype: Its antigen remains unidentified.

Treatment specified: roughly 10-day PBMC culture with coronavirus spike peptide pools or control peptides (ViraFEST assay). The CDR3 spans 13 residues. CDR1 SGHNT and CDR2 YYREEE come from the germline V gene (reference sequence). Trimming pared 4 bases from V and 3 bases from J, leaving 10 bases between. Cultured CD4+ T cells had their DNA profiled by the Oncomine TCR Beta short-read assay. In TCRdb, the PCR reads were re-called with MiXCR into one record per CDR3 protein. The sample has 19,000 or so distinct CDR3 sequences, over 60% seen once. The receptor comes from a human donor who received a COVID-19 vaccine. V gene TRBV5-4 combines with J gene TRBJ1-1; D is unclear. The input for sequencing was CD4+ T cells from blood, cultured in vitro, taken after SARS-CoV-2 vaccination. CDR3 nucleotides: TGTGCCAGCAGCGCGTGGTTGGACACTGAAGCTTTCTTT. As protein: CASSAWLDTEAFF.